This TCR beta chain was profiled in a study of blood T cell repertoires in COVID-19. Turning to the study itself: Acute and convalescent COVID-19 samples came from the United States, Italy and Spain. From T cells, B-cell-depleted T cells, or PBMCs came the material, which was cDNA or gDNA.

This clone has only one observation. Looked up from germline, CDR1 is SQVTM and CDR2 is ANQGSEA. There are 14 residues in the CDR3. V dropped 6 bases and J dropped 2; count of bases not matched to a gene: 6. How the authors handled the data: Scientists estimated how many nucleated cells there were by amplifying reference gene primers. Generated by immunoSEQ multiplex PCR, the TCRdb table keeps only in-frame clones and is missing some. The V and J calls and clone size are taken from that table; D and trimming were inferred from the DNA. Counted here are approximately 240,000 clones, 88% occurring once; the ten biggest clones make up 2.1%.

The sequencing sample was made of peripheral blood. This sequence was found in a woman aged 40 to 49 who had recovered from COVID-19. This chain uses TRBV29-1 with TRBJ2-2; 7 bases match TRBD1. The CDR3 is CSVSQGFNTGELFF. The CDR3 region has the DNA TGCAGCGTCTCACAGGGGTTTAACACCGGGGAGCTGTTTTTT.